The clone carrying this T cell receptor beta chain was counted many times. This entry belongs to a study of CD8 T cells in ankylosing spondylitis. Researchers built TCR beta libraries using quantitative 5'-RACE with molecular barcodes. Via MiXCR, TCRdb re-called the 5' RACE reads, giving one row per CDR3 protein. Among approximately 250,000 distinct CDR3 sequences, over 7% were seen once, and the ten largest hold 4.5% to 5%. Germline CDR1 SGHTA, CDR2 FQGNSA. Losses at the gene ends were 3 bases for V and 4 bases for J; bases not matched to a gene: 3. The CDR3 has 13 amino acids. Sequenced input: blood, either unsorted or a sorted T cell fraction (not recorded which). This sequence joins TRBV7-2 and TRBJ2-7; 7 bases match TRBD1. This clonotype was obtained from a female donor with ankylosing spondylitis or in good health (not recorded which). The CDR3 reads CASSLNRGYEQYF. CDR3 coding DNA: TGTGCCAGCAGCTTGAACAGGGGTTACGAGCAGTACTTC.